A selection of T cell receptor beta chains follows, all from one sample in a study of patients and donors after allogeneic stem cell transplantation. TCRdb fed the RT-PCR reads into MiXCR, producing one record per CDR3 protein. The data show approximately 140,000 distinct CDR3 sequences, about two fifths seen once. The source material was blood, either unsorted or a sorted T cell fraction (not recorded which). The receptor set was obtained from a human donor who was either an allogeneic HSCT recipient or a stem cell or donor lymphocyte infusion donor (not recorded which). It is not recorded whose cells these are; they may come from a transplant donor. CDR3s include the opening cysteine and the closing phenylalanine or tryptophan. The D gene is left open where the match is weak. Clone sizes are given selectively: once, few, many, or a class where the clone is expanded.

D | J | V | size | DNA | CDR3
TRBD2 | TRBJ2-1 | TRBV2 | few | TGTGCCAGCAGCCCTAGCGGGCCTAGCTCCTACAATGAGCAGTTCTTC | CASSPSGPSSYNEQFF
NA | TRBJ1-2 | TRBV9 | many | TGTGCCAGCAACTCGCAGGGTCTGAGTGGCTACACCTTC | CASNSQGLSGYTF
NA | TRBJ1-6 | TRBV9 | NA | TGTGCCAGCAGCGTAGATGGCAGCAAGAATTCACCCCTCCACTTT | CASSVDGSKNSPLHF
NA | TRBJ2-7 | TRBV12-3/TRBV12-4 | NA | TGTGCCAGCAGTTTACGGACGGGACTGCCGACCTACGAGCAGTACTTC | CASSLRTGLPTYEQYF
NA | TRBJ2-2 | TRBV20-1 | few | TGCAGTGCTTCGGGGGAGACGAACACCGGGGAGCTGTTTTTT | CSASGETNTGELFF
TRBD2 | TRBJ2-3 | TRBV6-5 | NA | TGTGCCAGCAGTTACTTTGCGTCTAGCGGGGGGCTTCGAGATACGCAGTATTTT | CASSYFASSGGLRDTQYF
TRBD1 | TRBJ1-6 | TRBV28 | NA | TGTGCCAGCAATCGGGTCCGAGACAGGGGTAATTCACCCCTCCACTTT | CASNRVRDRGNSPLHF
NA | TRBJ1-2 | TRBV28 | NA | TGTGCCAGCAGTCCCCTAGCATATGGCTACACCTTC | CASSPLAYGYTF
NA | TRBJ1-5 | TRBV30 | NA | TGTGCCTGGAGTGTAACGGCTGGGCCCCAGCATTTT | CAWSVTAGPQHF
TRBD1 | TRBJ1-1 | TRBV9 | many | TGTGCCAGCAGCGGGACAGGCGGCACTGAAGCTTTCTTT | CASSGTGGTEAFF
NA | TRBJ1-6 | TRBV6-1 | many | TGTGCCAGCAGTGGCCGATGGGTGTTTAATTCACCCCTCCACTTT | CASSGRWVFNSPLHF
NA | TRBJ1-4 | TRBV7-2 | few | TGTGCCAGCAGCTACTCCGGTGAAAAACTGTTTTTT | CASSYSGEKLFF
NA | TRBJ1-1 | TRBV12-3/TRBV12-4 | many | TGTGCCAGCACCTCCCCACTGTGGACTGAAGCTTTCTTT | CASTSPLWTEAFF
TRBD1 | TRBJ2-7 | TRBV12-3/TRBV12-4 | few | TGTGCCAGCAGATTACCGGGACAGGGGCGCGAGCAGTACTTC | CASRLPGQGREQYF
TRBD1 | TRBJ2-7 | TRBV10-3 | NA | TGTGCCATCAGTGAGGGGACAGGCCTTAGAGGGAACGAGCAGTACTTC | CAISEGTGLRGNEQYF
NA | TRBJ1-1 | TRBV10-3 | NA | TGTGCCATCAGTGATGCGGGACGGCTGAACACTGAAGCTTTCTTT | CAISDAGRLNTEAFF
NA | TRBJ1-2 | TRBV6-5 | NA | TGTGCCAGCAGGCCGACAGGATATGGCTACACCTTC | CASRPTGYGYTF
NA | TRBJ2-2 | TRBV6-6 | NA | TGTGCCAGCAGACACAACACCGGGGAGCTGTTTTTT | CASRHNTGELFF
NA | TRBJ2-5 | TRBV24-1 | NA | TGTGCCACCAGTGACCCGATCGGACTCCCAGAGACCCAGTACTTC | CATSDPIGLPETQYF
NA | TRBJ1-2 | TRBV5-1 | few | TGCGCCAGCAGCTTGGAACTTAGAGACTATGGCTACACCTTC | CASSLELRDYGYTF